These 32 T cell receptor beta chains originate from one sample sequenced in a study of shared clonotypes between healthy human individuals. CD45RO-negative, CCR7-positively selected cells formed the naive CD8 fraction, excluding terminally differentiated effector memory CD45RA+ cells. Sequenced by immunoSEQ multiplex PCR; TCRdb stores in-frame clones only, minus some. The data contain millions of clones, approximately 94% of them seen just once; the ten biggest clones take up 1.5% to 2%. The specimen sequenced was naive CD8+ T cells from PBMCs. These receptor sequences come from a young man in good health. Some clones in this sample may be carry-over from other donors' samples.

The genes are TRBV6-5 and TRBJ1-1, with D uncertain. The CDR3 is 14 amino acids. V gave up 0 bases and J gave up 1 base, with 6 bases separating them. Germline loops: CDR1 MNHEY, CDR2 SVGAGI. The CDR3 sequence is CASSYSTQNTEAFF. The CDR3 DNA is TGTGCCAGCAGTTACTCGACCCAGAACACTGAAGCTTTCTTT.

J is TRBJ1-5 and V is TRBV7-8; D unclear. Trimming stripped 5 bases from V and 0 bases from J, with 11 bases between. The germline V gene has CDR1 SGHVS and CDR2 FQNEAQ. The CDR3 is 15 residues long. This CDR3 reads CASSETGSSNQPQHF. The CDR3, as DNA: TGTGCCAGCAGCGAAACGGGTTCTAGCAATCAGCCCCAGCATTTT.

V usage is TRBV7-9 and J usage is TRBJ1-1; 10 bases align to TRBD1. V shed 1 base and J 6 bases; nucleotides not matched to a gene: 2. This CDR3 comprises 14 residues. The germline CDR1 and CDR2 sequences are SEHNR and FQNEAQ (reference sequence). The CDR3 protein is CASSLEGTGAEAFF. CDR3 sequence (DNA): TGTGCCAGCAGCTTAGAAGGGACAGGGGCTGAAGCTTTCTTT. Based on the CDR3 plus reference TRBV7-9 and TRBJ1-1, the full variable domain is DTGVSQNPRHKITKRGQNVTFRCDPISEHNRLYWYRQTLGQGPEFLTYFQNEAQLEKSRLLSDRFSAERPKGSFSTLEIQRTEQGDSAMYLCASSLEGTGAEAFFGQGTRLTVV.

The CDR3 loop is CATSRENNEQFF. CDR3 coding DNA: TGTGCCACCAGCAGAGAGAACAATGAGCAGTTCTTC. This chain links TRBV15 with TRBJ2-1, with unresolved D. Germline CDR1 reads LNHNV; CDR2 reads YYDKDF (reference sequence). Trimming cost V 0 bases and J 5 bases, with 2 bases left between them. The CDR3 has 12 residues.

This chain uses TRBV5-1 with TRBJ1-2; tentative D call: TRBD1 (6 bases). Deletions cut 2 bases from V and 4 bases from J, with 15 bases between. Germline CDR1 is SGHRS and CDR2 is YFSETQ. This CDR3 spans 15 amino acids. The CDR3 bases are TGCGCCAGCAGCTTAACGGAGACAGGAGTCTATGGCTACACCTTC. Encoded protein: CASSLTETGVYGYTF.

CDR3 coding DNA: TGTGCCATCAGTGAGGTCATTAACACTGAAGCTTTCTTT. Translated, it gives CAISEVINTEAFF. This chain uses TRBV10-3 with TRBJ1-1; D is unclear. The V end lost 2 bases, the J end lost 2 bases, and 6 bases lay between the germline ends. Germline V CDR1 and CDR2: ENHRY, SYGVKD. The CDR3 has 13 residues.

The chain joins TRBV29-1 to TRBJ1-3; no firm D call. Germline assignment: CDR1 SQVTM and CDR2 ANQGSEA. The CDR3 spans 13 residues. V lost 7 bases and J lost 0, with 10 bases in between. The CDR3: CSGSLDSGNTIYF. For the CDR3, the DNA is TGCAGCGGAAGTCTTGACTCTGGAAACACCATATATTTT.

This clone appeared once. V gene TRBV15 combines with J gene TRBJ1-5; D is perhaps TRBD1 (5 bases). This CDR3 comprises 13 residues. The germline CDR1 and CDR2 sequences are LNHNV and YYDKDF (reference sequence). V gave up 5 bases and J gave up 6 bases, with 11 bases separating them. CDR3 residues: CATSGGGGQPQHF. CDR3 nucleotide sequence: TGTGCCACCAGCGGTGGGGGGGGTCAGCCCCAGCATTTT. Full variable domain (missing parts from reference TRBV15 and TRBJ1-5): DAMVIQNPRYQVTQFGKPVTLSCSQTLNHNVMYWYQQKSSQAPKLLFHYYDKDFNNEADTPDNFQSRRPNTSFCFLDIRSPGLGDTAMYLCATSGGGGQPQHFGDGTRLSIL.

The chain is built from TRBV2 and TRBJ2-1; 12 bases agree with TRBD2. Unmatched junction bases numbered 10, after V lost 10 bases and J lost 6 bases. The germline V gene has CDR1 SNHLY and CDR2 FYNNEI. The CDR3 has 15 amino acids. The CDR3 sequence is CATLSGTSGFNEQFF. CDR3 coding DNA: TGTGCCACCCTTTCCGGGACTAGCGGGTTCAATGAGCAGTTCTTC.

The chain has TRBV5-6 and TRBJ2-2, with no clear D. The length of the CDR3 is 12 residues. Trimming shortened V by 6 bases and J by 5 bases, and 8 bases separated the two germline ends. Looked up from germline, CDR1 is SGHDT and CDR2 is YYEEEE. The CDR3, as DNA: TGTGCCAGCATGATAGGGACCGGGGAGCTGTTTTTT. Its protein product is CASMIGTGELFF.

The V and J genes are TRBV6-1 and TRBJ2-3; no reliable D call. Germline V gene sequence: CDR1 MNHNS, CDR2 SASEGT. V lost 3 bases to trimming and J lost 1 base, with 20 bases between them. The CDR3 is made up of 18 amino acids. CDR3 DNA: TGTGCCAGCAGTGACAAGAGCGCCCCGGCCACCGGCACAGATACGCAGTATTTT. Translated: CASSDKSAPATGTDTQYF.

The chain combines TRBV7-2 with TRBJ1-1; D ambiguous. The germline V and J ends were trimmed by 5 bases and 1 base, with 11 bases remaining between them. This CDR3 is 14 amino acids long. From germline, CDR1 is SGHTA and CDR2 FQGNSA. CDR3 sequence (DNA): TGTGCCAGCAGCCAGCAGGTGAGGAACACTGAAGCTTTCTTT. The encoded protein is CASSQQVRNTEAFF.

The CDR3 loop is CASSSSSGEQYF. The CDR3 DNA reads as TGTGCCAGCAGCTCGTCGAGTGGAGAGCAGTACTTC. V gene TRBV5-6 combines with J gene TRBJ2-7; no clear D gene. With 3 bases removed from V and 7 bases from J, the gap between germline ends came to 11 bases. In germline, CDR1 is SGHDT, CDR2 YYEEEE. The CDR3 runs 12 residues.

The chain carries TRBV7-8 and TRBJ1-2, with 7 bases aligning to TRBD1. The CDR3 is made up of 15 amino acids. Germline CDR1 is SGHVS and CDR2 is FQNEAQ. V gave up 1 base and J gave up 2 bases; unmatched junction bases: 4. CDR3 in amino acids: CASSLEPGQNYGYTF. Here the CDR3 DNA reads TGTGCCAGCAGCTTAGAACCGGGACAGAACTATGGCTACACCTTC.

The chain links TRBV7-9 to TRBJ2-7; no firm D call. This CDR3 is built from 12 residues. In germline, CDR1 is SEHNR, CDR2 FQNEAQ (reference sequence). The germline V and J ends were trimmed by 3 bases and 8 bases, with 11 bases remaining between them. The CDR3 here is CASSFMRSKQYF. CDR3 bases: TGTGCCAGCAGCTTTATGAGAAGCAAGCAGTACTTC.

CDR3 coding DNA: TGTGCCACCAGCTGGGCGCTGGGGAGCTCCTACAATGAGCAGTTCTTC. Translated, it gives CATSWALGSSYNEQFF. The chain employs TRBV15 and TRBJ2-1, with D possibly matching TRBD2 (5 bases). CDR1 and CDR2 from the germline V gene are LNHNV and YYDKDF (reference sequence). The CDR3 runs 16 residues. Trimming stripped 5 bases from V and 0 bases from J, with 14 bases between.

V gene TRBV7-6 combines with J gene TRBJ2-1; TRBD1 agrees at 7 bases. From germline, CDR1 is SGHVS and CDR2 FNYEAQ. After removal of 5 bases from V and 0 bases from J, the junction contained 7 bases not matched to a gene. The CDR3 runs to 16 residues. DNA of the CDR3: TGTGCCAGCAGCCCCCGGACAGGTAACTCCTACAATGAGCAGTTCTTC. Its protein is CASSPRTGNSYNEQFF.

This clone was counted a single time. The V call is TRBV2, the J call TRBJ2-7; D call uncertain. CDR1 and CDR2 from the germline V gene are SNHLY and FYNNEI. The V gene lost 7 bases and the J gene lost 2 bases, with 21 bases spanning the gap. This CDR3 comprises 16 residues. For the CDR3, the DNA is TGTGCCAGCAAGAAGGGTGAATGGCTAGGGACCTACGAGCAGTACTTC. It specifies CASKKGEWLGTYEQYF. Drawing the rest from reference TRBV2 and TRBJ2-7, the complete variable domain is EPEVTQTPSHQVTQMGQEVILRCVPISNHLYFYWYRQILGQKVEFLVSFYNNEISEKSEIFDDQFSVERPDGSNFTLKIRSTKLEDSAMYFCASKKGEWLGTYEQYFGPGTRLTVT.

With respect to this clone: Other DNA sequences of this sample code for an identical CDR3. J is TRBJ2-6 and V is TRBV27; D unclear. Germline V CDR1 and CDR2: MNHEY, SMNVEV (reference sequence). Trimming took off 3 bases at V and 1 base at J, with 1 base between the two ends. This CDR3 region has 13 residues. The CDR3 bases are TGTGCCAGCAGTTTGTCTGGGGCCAACGTCCTGACTTTC. Translation: CASSLSGANVLTF.

V and J are TRBV7-8 and TRBJ2-7, with D uncertain. V lost 0 bases and J lost 2, with 8 bases in between. CDR3 length: 14 amino acids. The germline V gene has CDR1 SGHVS and CDR2 FQNEAQ. The CDR3, as DNA: TGTGCCAGCAGCTTAGCGCTCCACACCTACGAGCAGTACTTC. It translates to CASSLALHTYEQYF.

The gene calls are TRBV30 and TRBJ2-3; the D is unclear. Germline lookup yields CDR1 GTSNPN and CDR2 SVGIG (reference sequence). The CDR3 contains 14 residues. V shed 5 bases and J shed 2 bases, with 14 bases lying between them. The CDR3 reads CAWGKSPNTDTQYF. CDR3 nucleotides: TGTGCCTGGGGGAAATCCCCGAACACAGATACGCAGTATTTT.

The chain links TRBV11-2 to TRBJ2-3; perhaps TRBD2 as D (6 bases). Germline loops: CDR1 SGHAT, CDR2 FQNNGV. This CDR3 has 16 residues. Trimming shortened V by 5 bases and J by 3 bases, and 18 bases separated the two germline ends. The CDR3 region is CASSPDRRVGTDTQYF. The CDR3 bases are TGTGCCAGCAGCCCAGATAGGAGGGTGGGGACAGATACGCAGTATTTT.

This sequence joins TRBV19 and TRBJ1-1; the match to TRBD1 covers 8 bases. Germline CDR1 LNHDA, CDR2 SQIVND (reference sequence). The CDR3 is 15 residues long. J gave up 7 bases and V 5 bases, and 12 bases lay outside the gene matches. The CDR3 sequence: CASSPSPGGHNEAFF. Here the CDR3 DNA reads TGTGCCAGTAGTCCCAGCCCAGGGGGCCACAATGAAGCTTTCTTT.

The chain recombines TRBV28 with TRBJ2-5; TRBD1 matches 11 bases. Germline-derived CDR1 and CDR2 are MDHEN and SYDVKM. V shed 4 bases, J shed 2 bases, and the junction held 3 bases outside the gene matches. The CDR3 extends over 15 amino acids. This chain's CDR3 is CASSSDRGQQETQYF. In DNA, the CDR3 is TGTGCCAGCAGTTCGGACAGGGGGCAGCAAGAGACCCAGTACTTC.

The V and J genes are TRBV28 and TRBJ2-3; D gene ambiguous. CDR3 size: 13 residues. CDR1 is MDHEN, CDR2 SYDVKM, per germline. With 2 bases removed from V and 4 bases from J, the gap between germline ends came to 7 bases. CDR3 residues: CASSLAFADTQYF. The CDR3 DNA sequence: TGTGCCAGCAGTTTAGCTTTCGCAGATACGCAGTATTTT.

This sequence joins TRBV13 and TRBJ2-3; D is unresolved. V was pared by 5 bases and J by 4 bases, with 7 bases between. The CDR3 consists of 12 residues. Per germline, CDR1 PRHDT and CDR2 FYEKMQ (reference sequence). The CDR3 DNA follows: TGTGCCAGCAGCCCCTCTCCAGATACGCAGTATTTT. Protein product: CASSPSPDTQYF.

The rearrangement links TRBV19 to TRBJ1-2, with a tentative D call TRBD1 (6 bases). From germline, CDR1 is LNHDA and CDR2 SQIVND (reference sequence). V was trimmed by 5 bases and J by 7 bases, leaving 23 bases between them. This CDR3 region has 16 residues. The CDR3 sequence is CASSSIDRTWGGGYTF. The CDR3 region has the DNA TGTGCCAGTAGTTCGATCGACAGGACTTGGGGTGGTGGCTACACCTTC.

The V call is TRBV7-2, the J call TRBJ2-1; 7 bases line up with TRBD2. The CDR3 extends over 18 amino acids. Germline CDR1 SGHTA, CDR2 FQGNSA. V was pared by 5 bases and J by 0 bases, with 13 bases of the junction left unmatched. The CDR3 DNA reads TGTGCCAGCAGCGCACCGGGGACTATAGTGAGCTCCTACAATGAGCAGTTCTTC. It yields the protein CASSAPGTIVSSYNEQFF.

The V and J genes are TRBV6-1 and TRBJ2-7, with 7 bases aligning to TRBD1. The germline V gene has CDR1 MNHNS and CDR2 SASEGT. The CDR3 is 15 residues long. With V trimmed by 2 bases and J by 1 base, 5 bases remained unmatched. The CDR3 loop reads CASSESRGNSYEQYF. CDR3 DNA sequence: TGTGCCAGCAGTGAAAGCAGGGGGAATTCCTACGAGCAGTACTTC.

This chain uses TRBV30 with TRBJ1-5; a possible D gene is TRBD1 (5 bases). The CDR3 length is 18 residues. V gave up 0 bases and J gave up 3 bases, with 21 bases separating them. CDR1 and CDR2 (germline): GTSNPN, SVGIG (reference sequence). The CDR3 here is CAWSVGSGGPPHNQPQHF. The DNA of the CDR3 is TGTGCCTGGAGTGTGGGATCCGGGGGTCCCCCCCACAATCAGCCCCAGCATTTT.

This clone was detected only a few times. This chain joins TRBV6-5 and TRBJ1-1; D not resolved. The CDR3 consists of 14 residues. In germline, CDR1 is MNHEY, CDR2 SVGAGI. V lost 0 bases and J lost 1, with 6 bases in between. CDR3 coding DNA: TGTGCCAGCAGTTACTCGAACACGAACACTGAAGCTTTCTTT. Translation: CASSYSNTNTEAFF.

The chain links TRBV2 to TRBJ2-1; 11 bases map to TRBD2. Per germline, CDR1 SNHLY and CDR2 FYNNEI. This CDR3 has 14 residues. J was trimmed by 7 bases and V by 8 bases; bases with no gene match: 7. CDR3 in amino acids: CASGLAGGLNEQFF. CDR3 DNA sequence: TGTGCCAGCGGCCTAGCGGGAGGTTTAAATGAGCAGTTCTTC.